The 14 T cell receptor beta chains presented below share a single source sample, sequenced in a study of T cells in Graves' hyperthyroidism and ophthalmopathy. Authors of the study amplified TCR beta CDR3 regions from RNA transcripts. The HTBI primer set served for first-round RT-PCR of the TCR CDR3. MiXCR, applied by TCRdb to the multiplex PCR reads, yields one record per CDR3 protein. The data contain a few hundred thousand distinct CDR3 sequences, roughly an eighth of them seen just once; the ten biggest clones take up about 5%. Sequenced sample: blood. Source of these receptors: a woman aged 18-29 years with Graves' hyperthyroidism.

This clonotype was picked up many times. This chain uses TRBV5-5 with TRBJ1-2; D is ambiguous. The CDR3 runs to 14 residues. Trimming left V 0 bases short and J 8 bases short, with 14 bases between. Per the germline V gene, CDR1 is SGHKS and CDR2 is YYEKEE (reference sequence). CDR3 nucleotides: TGTGCCAGCAGCTTGGGAGGGAGCCGGGTCGGCTACACCTTC. Amino acids: CASSLGGSRVGYTF.

This clonotype has only a few counts. The gene calls are TRBV20-1 and TRBJ1-1; no definite D call. This CDR3 is built from 15 residues. The V end was cut by 8 bases, the J end by 1 base, with 20 bases between. Germline V gives CDR1 DFQATT, CDR2 SNEGSKA (reference sequence). CDR3 region: CSPLISGAGNTEAFF. Written as DNA, the CDR3 is TGCAGTCCCCTTATATCGGGCGCCGGGAACACTGAAGCTTTCTTT.

The J gene is TRBJ1-4, the V gene TRBV9; TRBD1 matches 11 bases. CDR1 is SGDLS and CDR2 is YYNGEE in the germline V gene. This CDR3 region has 14 residues. V lost 3 bases and J lost 7; bases outside the gene matches: 2. CDR3 bases: TGTGCCAGCAGCGGGACAGGGGGCGGTGAAAAACTGTTTTTT. Protein: CASSGTGGGEKLFF.

V is TRBV18 and J is TRBJ2-4, with no clear D. This CDR3 comprises 16 residues. Germline V gives CDR1 KGHSH, CDR2 LQKENI. V lost 2 bases and J lost 0, with 11 bases in between. The CDR3 nucleotides are TGTGCCAGCTCACCAATGGCGCGGATAGCCAAAAACATTCAGTACTTC. This translates into CASSPMARIAKNIQYF.

At least ten counts were recorded for this clonotype. V is TRBV12-3 or TRBV12-4 and J is TRBJ2-3; the match to TRBD2 covers 7 bases. This CDR3 contains 14 residues. Losses at the gene ends were 5 bases for V and 2 bases for J; bases not matched to a gene: 4. For the CDR3, the DNA is TGTGCCAGCAGTCGCGGGAGTTCCACAGATACGCAGTATTTT. Protein sequence: CASSRGSSTDTQYF.

This clonotype was observed many times. The chain carries TRBV20-1 and TRBJ2-3; D unresolved. Germline assignment: CDR1 DFQATT and CDR2 SNEGSKA (reference sequence). CDR3 length: 14 amino acids. Trimming removed 5 bases at V and 0 bases at J, with 12 bases between. CDR3 protein: CSAEKATSTDTQYF. The CDR3 DNA follows: TGCAGTGCTGAAAAGGCGACTAGCACAGATACGCAGTATTTT.

This clonotype was picked up a small number of times. The rearrangement links TRBV20-1 to TRBJ2-7; 9 bases map to TRBD2. V lost 1 base and J lost 4; bases outside the gene matches: 14. The CDR3 spans 17 residues. CDR1 DFQATT and CDR2 SNEGSKA come from the germline V gene (reference sequence). The chain's CDR3 is CSARVGLAGAGSYEQYF. CDR3 nucleotides: TGCAGTGCTAGAGTCGGATTAGCGGGAGCTGGTTCATACGAGCAGTACTTC.

This chain joins TRBV7-9 and TRBJ2-2, with D perhaps matching TRBD1 or TRBD2 (5 bases each). The CDR3 has 18 residues. Germline CDR1 reads SEHNR; CDR2 reads FQNEAQ (reference sequence). Trimming removed 5 bases at V and 0 bases at J, with 19 bases between. CDR3 sequence: CASSLSGRGSPNTGELFF. CDR3 bases: TGTGCCAGCAGCCTCTCCGGTCGGGGCAGCCCGAACACCGGGGAGCTGTTTTTT. Complete variable domain (other parts from reference TRBV7-9 and TRBJ2-2): DTGVSQNPRHKITKRGQNVTFRCDPISEHNRLYWYRQTLGQGPEFLTYFQNEAQLEKSRLLSDRFSAERPKGSFSTLEIQRTEQGDSAMYLCASSLSGRGSPNTGELFFGEGSRLTVL.

At least ten counts were recorded for this clonotype. This chain joins TRBV30 and TRBJ2-3; 8 bases agree with TRBD2. The germline CDR1 and CDR2 sequences are GTSNPN and SVGIG (reference sequence). The CDR3 consists of 17 residues. With V trimmed by 4 bases and J by 0 bases, 12 bases remained unmatched. As DNA, the CDR3 is TGTGCCTGGATCGGAGGAATTAGCGGGGTTAGCACAGATACGCAGTATTTT. Its translation: CAWIGGISGVSTDTQYF.

This clonotype was recorded many times. The chain recombines TRBV6-1 with TRBJ2-2; 13 nucleotides match TRBD2. The CDR3 has 16 amino acids. The germline CDR1 and CDR2 sequences are MNHNS and SASEGT. The V segment lost 6 bases and the J segment 2 bases; nucleotides outside the gene matches: 3. The CDR3 protein is CASSGTSGINTGELFF. CDR3 in DNA: TGTGCCAGCAGCGGGACTAGCGGGATTAACACCGGGGAGCTGTTTTTT.

The V gene is TRBV5-1, the J gene TRBJ2-7; no clear D gene. The CDR3 runs to 14 residues. Germline V gene sequence: CDR1 SGHRS, CDR2 YFSETQ. The ends were cut back, 1 base at V and 3 bases at J, with 11 bases in the middle. The CDR3 sequence is CASSLSISIYEQYF. CDR3 DNA: TGCGCCAGCAGCTTGTCTATTTCAATCTACGAGCAGTACTTC.

This clonotype has a handful of counts. V gene TRBV11-2 combines with J gene TRBJ2-5, with D possibly being TRBD1 or TRBD2 (5 bases each). Trimming pared 5 bases from V and 1 base from J, leaving 20 bases between. This CDR3 region has 17 residues. From germline, CDR1 is SGHAT and CDR2 FQNNGV. This CDR3 reads CASSVGTLERSQETQYF. CDR3 bases: TGTGCCAGCAGCGTCGGGACCCTAGAGAGGTCCCAAGAGACCCAGTACTTC.

With respect to this clonotype: Given a much more abundant clone one base away, this may be a read error. CDR3 sequence reads: CTSSLTGGYEQYF. CDR3 DNA sequence: TGTACCAGCAGCCTAACAGGGGGCTACGAGCAGTACTTC. J is TRBJ2-7 and V is TRBV11-2; TRBD1 matches 8 bases. Per germline, CDR1 SGHAT and CDR2 FQNNGV. This CDR3 comprises 13 residues. The entire variable domain, with the rest obtained from reference TRBV11-2 and TRBJ2-7, is as follows: EAGVAQSPRYKIIEKRQSVAFWCNPISGHATLYWYQQILGQGPKLLIQFQNNGVVDDSQLPKDRFSAERLKGVDSTLKIQPAKLEDSAVYLCTSSLTGGYEQYFGPGTRLTVT.

There are a few counts of this clonotype. CDR3 sequence: CSAPDRAYNEQFF. The CDR3 nucleotides are TGCAGCGCTCCGGACAGGGCCTACAATGAGCAGTTCTTC. The chain uses TRBV29-1 and TRBJ2-1; 8 positions match TRBD1. The CDR3 extends over 13 amino acids. Trimming removed 7 bases from V and 2 bases from J; junction bases left unmatched: 4. The germline gives CDR1 SQVTM, CDR2 ANQGSEA.